The entry that follows covers one T cell receptor (beta chain) sequence. The data were obtained in a study of cytomegalovirus exposure and HLA in healthy donors. The CDR3 is 14 amino acids. CDR1 is SEHNR and CDR2 is FQNEAQ in the germline V gene (reference sequence). V was pared by 0 bases and J by 1 base, with 6 bases between. Researchers ran the PCR with 60 Vbeta and 13 Jbeta primers. Clones were read by immunoSEQ multiplex PCR, and TCRdb kept only the in-frame ones, dropping some. This table has 200,000 to 250,000 clones, roughly 81% appearing once. The origin of this receptor is a girl aged 2 to 9 in good health and CMV-seronegative. The gene calls are TRBV7-9 and TRBJ1-2; no reliable D call. The sample was PBMCs. Written as DNA, the CDR3 is TGTGCCAGCAGCTTAGCGGGAGTTAACTATGGCTACACCTTC. Amino acids: CASSLAGVNYGYTF.